The entry below describes one T cell receptor (beta chain). Its target is not known. TCRdb re-called the 5' RACE reads with MiXCR, one entry per CDR3 protein. The sample lists about 900,000 distinct CDR3 sequences, roughly an eighth seen once, with about 1.6% in the top ten. The germline CDR1 and CDR2 sequences are LGHNA and YNFKEQ. The V end was cut by 6 bases, the J end by 2 bases, with 20 bases between. The CDR3 has 18 residues. This record belongs to a study of identical twins. Whole-study findings and limits: With monozygotic twins, out-of-frame TCR alpha sharing exceeded what models estimated. Twins shared beta out-of-frame sequences in excess, but this excess was weaker.

These data are also associated with another study on yellow fever vaccine responses in identical twins.

The sequencing input was PBMCs. The sequence was obtained from a woman between 18 and 29 years old in good health. This chain connects TRBV4-2 to TRBJ2-6, with D perhaps matching TRBD1 (5 bases). CDR3: CASRQPDSSQAGANVLTF. The CDR3 nucleotides read TGTGCCAGCAGACAACCTGACAGCTCCCAGGCTGGGGCCAACGTCCTGACTTTC.